This TCR beta chain comes out of a study of T cell responses to AZD1222 COVID-19 vaccine. Study background: Second-dose intervals of approximately 4 or approximately 12 weeks were pooled. Study results and caveats: Donors skewed white British and female; clonal diversity was possibly underestimated.

Of note for this clone: Its antigen remains unknown.

The ends were cut back, 10 bases at V and 2 bases at J, with 18 bases in the middle. CDR3 size: 15 residues. The V gene's germline CDR1 is MNHEY and CDR2 SMNVEV (reference sequence). Sequencing used immunoSEQ multiplex PCR; TCRdb keeps in-frame clones, though not all of them. This table has approximately 150,000 clones, approximately 92% appearing once. This sequence originates from an adult in good health. Sequenced here: peripheral blood, sampled on day 0 of AZD1222 vaccination. V usage is TRBV27 and J usage is TRBJ1-5, with D possibly matching TRBD1 (6 bases). The CDR3 spells CAITGGAVGNQPQHF. The CDR3 nucleotides read TGTGCCATCACGGGGGGGGCGGTTGGCAATCAGCCCCAGCATTTT.